This is a list of T cell receptor beta chains from one sample in a study of radiotherapy plus CTLA-4 blockade in lung cancer. TCRdb's copy holds only in-frame clones and misses some; the assay was immunoSEQ multiplex PCR. The table includes approximately 72,000 clones, around 80% detected once. The sample in question was peripheral blood, obtained from a patient treated with radiotherapy plus ipilimumab. The receptors derive from a human donor with non-small cell lung cancer who had a complete response to radiotherapy plus ipilimumab. The CDR3 runs from the conserved cysteine through the conserved F or W. Each record gives: CDR3 protein, CDR3 DNA, clone size, D gene, J gene, V gene. The D gene is left open where the match is weak. Size values are once, few and many counts, or a class for expanded clones, and some rows have none.

CDR3aa: CASSPPSTDNGYTF; CDR3nt: TGTGCCAGCTCACCCCCGTCAACAGATAATGGCTACACCTTC; abundance: NA; d_gene: NA; j_gene: TRBJ1-2; v_gene: TRBV18
CDR3aa: CASSLVSDQPQHF; CDR3nt: TGTGCCAGCAGCTTAGTGAGCGATCAGCCCCAGCATTTT; abundance: NA; d_gene: NA; j_gene: TRBJ1-5; v_gene: TRBV7-2
CDR3aa: CASSQSGRGLLAQETQYF; CDR3nt: TGCGCCAGCAGCCAAAGCGGCAGGGGGCTACTAGCCCAAGAGACCCAGTACTTC; abundance: NA; d_gene: TRBD1; j_gene: TRBJ2-5; v_gene: TRBV4-3
CDR3aa: CASSSRGAGGYGYTF; CDR3nt: TGTGCCAGCAGCTCCCGGGGAGCGGGGGGCTATGGCTACACCTTC; abundance: NA; d_gene: NA; j_gene: TRBJ1-2; v_gene: TRBV27
CDR3aa: CASSSTVYGYTF; CDR3nt: TGTGCCAGCAGTTCGACGGTCTATGGCTACACCTTC; abundance: few; d_gene: NA; j_gene: TRBJ1-2; v_gene: TRBV2
CDR3aa: CASTITDTQYF; CDR3nt: TGCGCCAGCACGATCACAGATACGCAGTATTTT; abundance: NA; d_gene: NA; j_gene: TRBJ2-3; v_gene: TRBV10-2
CDR3aa: CSASGTDTQYF; CDR3nt: TGCAGTGCCAGTGGAACAGATACGCAGTATTTT; abundance: NA; d_gene: NA; j_gene: TRBJ2-3; v_gene: TRBV20-1
CDR3aa: CASSQGRSAEKLFF; CDR3nt: TGTGCCAGCAGCCAGGGACGGAGTGCTGAAAAACTGTTTTTT; abundance: NA; d_gene: NA; j_gene: TRBJ1-4; v_gene: TRBV7-2
CDR3aa: CASSMEDARNIQYF; CDR3nt: TGTGCCAGTAGTATGGAGGACGCGAGAAACATTCAGTACTTC; abundance: once; d_gene: NA; j_gene: TRBJ2-4; v_gene: TRBV19
CDR3aa: CASKEAGDTQYF; CDR3nt: TGTGCCAGCAAAGAAGCGGGAGATACGCAGTATTTT; abundance: NA; d_gene: NA; j_gene: TRBJ2-3; v_gene: TRBV27
CDR3aa: CASSHSNQPQHF; CDR3nt: TGTGCCAGTAGTCACTCGAATCAGCCCCAGCATTTT; abundance: NA; d_gene: NA; j_gene: TRBJ1-5; v_gene: TRBV19
CDR3aa: CASSQGSTNEKLFF; CDR3nt: TGTGCCAGCTCACAGGGGTCAACAAATGAAAAACTGTTTTTT; abundance: NA; d_gene: TRBD1; j_gene: TRBJ1-4; v_gene: TRBV6-1
CDR3aa: CASSYQSGDKAGELFF; CDR3nt: TGTGCCAGCAGTTACCAAAGCGGGGACAAAGCCGGGGAGCTGTTTTTT; abundance: NA; d_gene: NA; j_gene: TRBJ2-2; v_gene: TRBV6-5
CDR3aa: CASSLGPRGSLGTNEKLFF; CDR3nt: TGTGCCAGCAGTTTAGGCCCCAGGGGAAGTTTAGGAACTAATGAAAAACTGTTTTTT; abundance: once; d_gene: NA; j_gene: TRBJ1-4; v_gene: TRBV27
CDR3aa: CASSQAWGTDTQYF; CDR3nt: TGTGCCAGCAGCCAAGCGTGGGGCACAGATACGCAGTATTTT; abundance: NA; d_gene: NA; j_gene: TRBJ2-3; v_gene: TRBV14
CDR3aa: CASSRQVNTEAFF; CDR3nt: TGTGCCAGCAGCCGACAGGTGAACACTGAAGCTTTCTTT; abundance: once; d_gene: NA; j_gene: TRBJ1-1; v_gene: TRBV6-5
CDR3aa: CASSLGLPGHEQYF; CDR3nt: TGTGCCAGCAGCCTGGGACTACCAGGCCACGAGCAGTACTTC; abundance: NA; d_gene: TRBD2; j_gene: TRBJ2-7; v_gene: TRBV11-2
CDR3aa: CASSQVVMGNTEAFF; CDR3nt: TGCGCCAGCAGCCAAGTTGTGATGGGGAACACTGAAGCTTTCTTT; abundance: NA; d_gene: NA; j_gene: TRBJ1-1; v_gene: TRBV4-1
CDR3aa: CASSLSGRVIQETQYF; CDR3nt: TGTGCCAGCAGCTTAAGTGGCAGGGTAATCCAAGAGACCCAGTACTTC; abundance: NA; d_gene: NA; j_gene: TRBJ2-5; v_gene: TRBV7-9
CDR3aa: CASSAVTGSSYNSPLHF; CDR3nt: TGTGCCAGCTCAGCAGTCACAGGGAGCTCCTATAATTCACCCCTCCACTTT; abundance: NA; d_gene: NA; j_gene: TRBJ1-6; v_gene: TRBV18
CDR3aa: CASSYNRGQETQYF; CDR3nt: TGTGCCAGCAGCTACAACAGGGGGCAGGAGACCCAGTACTTC; abundance: NA; d_gene: TRBD1; j_gene: TRBJ2-5; v_gene: TRBV11-2
CDR3aa: CASSVGGASEAFF; CDR3nt: TGTGCCAGCAGCGTAGGGGGGGCATCTGAAGCTTTCTTT; abundance: NA; d_gene: NA; j_gene: TRBJ1-1; v_gene: TRBV9
CDR3aa: CASSFYRDYEQFF; CDR3nt: TGTGCCAGCAGCTTTTACAGGGACTATGAGCAGTTCTTC; abundance: NA; d_gene: NA; j_gene: TRBJ2-1; v_gene: TRBV7-2
CDR3aa: CASGLVQGLITDTQYF; CDR3nt: TGTGCTAGTGGTTTGGTACAGGGATTAATAACAGATACGCAGTATTTT; abundance: NA; d_gene: NA; j_gene: TRBJ2-3; v_gene: TRBV12-5
CDR3aa: CASSPLGGALDTQYF; CDR3nt: TGTGCCAGCAGCCCTCTGGGGGGGGCGCTAGATACGCAGTATTTT; abundance: NA; d_gene: NA; j_gene: TRBJ2-3; v_gene: TRBV7-6
CDR3aa: CASSRGRNEKLFF; CDR3nt: TGTGCCAGCAGTAGGGGCCGAAATGAAAAACTGTTTTTT; abundance: NA; d_gene: NA; j_gene: TRBJ1-4; v_gene: TRBV7-2
CDR3aa: CASSEALSGLTF; CDR3nt: TGTGCCAGCAGTGAAGCGCTTTCAGGCCTGACTTTC; abundance: NA; d_gene: NA; j_gene: TRBJ2-6; v_gene: TRBV6-1
CDR3aa: CASSLVRGEETQYF; CDR3nt: TGTGCCAGCAGCTTAGTAAGGGGGGAAGAGACCCAGTACTTC; abundance: few; d_gene: NA; j_gene: TRBJ2-5; v_gene: TRBV7-8
CDR3aa: CASSLPPWDGTDTQYF; CDR3nt: TGTGCCAGCAGCTTACCCCCCTGGGACGGCACAGATACGCAGTATTTT; abundance: few; d_gene: NA; j_gene: TRBJ2-3; v_gene: TRBV11-2
CDR3aa: CASSVTSADTQYF; CDR3nt: TGTGCCAGCAGCGTGACTAGCGCAGATACGCAGTATTTT; abundance: few; d_gene: TRBD2; j_gene: TRBJ2-3; v_gene: TRBV7-9
CDR3aa: CASSEGQLSSNEKLFF; CDR3nt: TGCGCCAGCAGTGAGGGACAGCTAAGTTCAAATGAAAAACTGTTTTTT; abundance: once; d_gene: NA; j_gene: TRBJ1-4; v_gene: TRBV10-1
CDR3aa: CASSEAPRYTF; CDR3nt: TGTGCCAGCAGTGAAGCCCCCCGCTACACCTTC; abundance: NA; d_gene: NA; j_gene: TRBJ1-2; v_gene: TRBV6-1
CDR3aa: CASSLIRDTANYGYTF; CDR3nt: TGTGCCAGCAGTTTAATAAGGGACACCGCTAACTATGGCTACACCTTC; abundance: NA; d_gene: NA; j_gene: TRBJ1-2; v_gene: TRBV28
CDR3aa: CASSKDRGAQTNEKLFF; CDR3nt: TGTGCCAGCAGCAAGGACAGGGGGGCGCAAACTAATGAAAAACTGTTTTTT; abundance: NA; d_gene: TRBD1; j_gene: TRBJ1-4; v_gene: TRBV7-9
CDR3aa: CASRNYGYTF; CDR3nt: TGTGCCAGTAGGAACTATGGCTACACCTTC; abundance: NA; d_gene: NA; j_gene: TRBJ1-2; v_gene: TRBV19
CDR3aa: CAISDSLGYTF; CDR3nt: TGTGCCATCAGTGATTCTTTGGGCTACACCTTC; abundance: NA; d_gene: NA; j_gene: TRBJ1-2; v_gene: TRBV10-3
CDR3aa: CASSQVRGANTEAFF; CDR3nt: TGCGCCAGCAGCCAAGTAAGGGGTGCAAACACTGAAGCTTTCTTT; abundance: NA; d_gene: NA; j_gene: TRBJ1-1; v_gene: TRBV4-1